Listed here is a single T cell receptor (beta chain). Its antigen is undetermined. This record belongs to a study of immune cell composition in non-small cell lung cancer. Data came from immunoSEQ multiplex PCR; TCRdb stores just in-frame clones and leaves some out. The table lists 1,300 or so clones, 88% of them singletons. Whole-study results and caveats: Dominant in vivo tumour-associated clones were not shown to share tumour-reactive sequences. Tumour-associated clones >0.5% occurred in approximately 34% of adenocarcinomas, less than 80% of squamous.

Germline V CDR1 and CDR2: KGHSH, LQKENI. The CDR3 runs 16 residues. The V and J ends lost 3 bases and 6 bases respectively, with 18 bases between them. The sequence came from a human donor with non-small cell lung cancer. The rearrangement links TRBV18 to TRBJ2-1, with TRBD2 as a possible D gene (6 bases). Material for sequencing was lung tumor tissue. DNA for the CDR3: TGTGCCAGCTCACCTGCCGGGACTTCAGGCGGCAATGAGCAGTTCTTC. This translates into CASSPAGTSGGNEQFF.